The present T cell receptor beta chain was sequenced within a study of blood T cell repertoires in COVID-19. Looking at the study overall: Sources were T cells, B-cell-depleted T cells, or PBMCs; the material itself was cDNA or gDNA.

The V and J ends lost 5 bases and 2 bases respectively, with 11 bases between them. Germline values: CDR1 SGHAT, CDR2 FQNNGV. There are 14 residues in the CDR3. Some clones are missing from TCRdb's copy, which holds only in-frame ones; the method was immunoSEQ multiplex PCR. Among 180,000 or so clones, around 79% were seen once, and the ten largest hold approximately 10%. Sequencing used PBMCs or T cells enriched from blood (not recorded which). The receptor's source is a man over 45 who had recovered from COVID-19. This chain links TRBV11-2 with TRBJ2-3, with D possibly being TRBD1 (6 bases). The CDR3 loop reads CASSRWDTTDTQYF. The CDR3 nucleotides read TGTGCCAGCAGCCGTTGGGACACCACAGATACGCAGTATTTT.